A selection of T cell receptor beta chains follows, all from one sample in a study of chronic HIV infection and antiretroviral therapy. In TCRdb, the 5' RACE reads were re-called with MiXCR into one record per CDR3 protein. The repertoire consists of tens of thousands of distinct CDR3 sequences, with 8% to 10% occurring once and the leading ten covering under 3.5%. Sequencing input: peripheral blood. These TCRs come from an adult who had HIV and had not received antiretroviral therapy, or was an uninfected healthy control (not recorded which). Each CDR3 is given with its conserved first and last residue. D genes are given only for firm matches. The size entry is marked missing in some rows and otherwise reads once, few, many or a size class.

CASSLFNQPQHF | TGTGCCAGCAGCTTATTCAATCAGCCCCAGCATTTT | TRBJ1-5 | NA | TRBV7-2 | NA
CASSESTLAGLGERETQYF | TGTGCCAGCAGTGAATCGACGCTAGCGGGCCTCGGAGAACGAGAGACCCAGTACTTC | TRBJ2-5 | TRBD2 | TRBV2 | NA
CASSSGLYEQYF | TGTGCCAGCAGCTCCGGGCTTTACGAGCAGTACTTC | TRBJ2-7 | NA | TRBV7-9 | few
CASSTLQWVSYNEQFF | TGTGCCAGCAGTACTCTACAGTGGGTATCGTACAATGAGCAGTTCTTC | TRBJ2-1 | NA | TRBV28 | NA
CASSLFSGRADEQFF | TGTGCCAGCAGCCTATTTAGCGGGAGGGCCGATGAGCAGTTCTTC | TRBJ2-1 | TRBD2 | TRBV7-2 | NA
CASSIKGGDDTDTQYF | TGTGCCAGTAGTATTAAAGGGGGAGATGACACAGATACGCAGTATTTT | TRBJ2-3 | NA | TRBV19 | many
CASSLITGDKTQYF | TGTGCCAGCAGTTTAATTACAGGGGATAAGACCCAGTACTTC | TRBJ2-5 | TRBD1 | TRBV28 | many
CASSQDQSAGRGYTF | TGCGCCAGCAGCCAAGATCAATCGGCAGGGCGAGGCTACACCTTC | TRBJ1-2 | NA | TRBV4-3 | few
CSVEWRTARFVEQYF | TGCAGCGTTGAGTGGAGGACCGCTCGGTTCGTCGAGCAGTACTTC | TRBJ2-7 | NA | TRBV29-1 | NA
CASSRRGEGRDTQYF | TGTGCCAGCAGCCGCAGAGGGGAGGGCCGGGATACGCAGTATTTT | TRBJ2-3 | TRBD2 | TRBV28 | few
CASSLGTGLEAFF | TGTGCCAGCAGCTTAGGGACGGGCCTTGAAGCTTTCTTT | TRBJ1-1 | NA | TRBV11-2 | NA
CASSLGRLTEAFF | TGTGCCAGCAGCTTGGGACGGCTCACTGAAGCTTTCTTT | TRBJ1-1 | NA | TRBV11-1 | NA
CASSPLYERLAKNIQYF | TGTGCCAGCAGCCCATTATACGAGAGACTAGCCAAAAACATTCAGTACTTC | TRBJ2-4 | NA | TRBV28 | many
CSAKQGPLAYEQYF | TGCAGCGCGAAACAGGGACCTCTGGCCTACGAGCAGTACTTC | TRBJ2-7 | NA | TRBV29-1 | many
CASRPSTGGRPYEQYF | TGTGCCAGCAGACCTTCGACAGGGGGGCGACCCTACGAGCAGTACTTC | TRBJ2-7 | TRBD1 | TRBV28 | many
CASSQGVLRNTGELFF | TGCGCCAGCAGCCAAGGTGTACTTAGGAACACCGGGGAGCTGTTTTTT | TRBJ2-2 | NA | TRBV4-1 | many
CSVVADDNRGASRAIYNEQFF | TGCAGCGTTGTGGCGGACGACAACAGGGGGGCTAGCAGGGCCATCTACAATGAGCAGTTCTTC | TRBJ2-1 | TRBD1 | TRBV29-1 | NA
CASSGGTSGEPYEQYF | TGTGCCAGCAGTGGGGGGACTAGCGGGGAACCCTACGAGCAGTACTTC | TRBJ2-7 | TRBD2 | TRBV28 | few
CSVEDRTAETYEQYF | TGCAGCGTTGAAGATCGTACGGCTGAAACCTACGAGCAGTACTTC | TRBJ2-7 | NA | TRBV29-1 | few
CASSVGQGKDGYTF | TGTGCCAGCAGCGTAGGCCAGGGCAAAGATGGCTACACCTTC | TRBJ1-2 | NA | TRBV9 | NA
CASSLQPGDQPQHF | TGTGCCAGCAGCCTTCAGCCGGGAGATCAGCCCCAGCATTTT | TRBJ1-5 | NA | TRBV7-2 | many
CSVGPASGPTDTQYF | TGCAGCGTTGGTCCGGCTAGCGGGCCCACAGATACGCAGTATTTT | TRBJ2-3 | TRBD2 | TRBV29-1 | many
CSASRVQSNQPQHF | TGCAGTGCTAGCAGGGTCCAGAGCAATCAGCCCCAGCATTTT | TRBJ1-5 | NA | TRBV20-1 | few
CASSLPQETQYF | TGTGCCAGCAGCTTGCCCCAAGAGACCCAGTACTTC | TRBJ2-5 | NA | TRBV5-4 | many
CASSEHPAADTQYF | TGTGCCAGCAGCGAACACCCTGCGGCAGATACGCAGTATTTT | TRBJ2-3 | NA | TRBV9 | many
CASSQDSGRGNEQFF | TGTGCCAGCAGCCAGGACAGCGGGAGGGGTAATGAGCAGTTCTTC | TRBJ2-1 | TRBD2 | TRBV4-2 | many
CATSDFGLAGGNEQFF | TGTGCCACCAGTGATTTTGGCCTAGCGGGAGGAAATGAGCAGTTCTTC | TRBJ2-1 | TRBD2 | TRBV24-1 | few
CASSSLTAGATDTQYF | TGTGCCAGCAGCTCGTTGACGGCGGGAGCAACAGATACGCAGTATTTT | TRBJ2-3 | TRBD2 | TRBV7-2 | many
CSVEDLGTSGRNEQFF | TGCAGCGTTGAAGATTTGGGGACTAGCGGGAGGAATGAGCAGTTCTTC | TRBJ2-1 | TRBD2 | TRBV29-1 | many
CSVGQGAIPEAFF | TGCAGCGTTGGGCAGGGGGCTATCCCTGAAGCTTTCTTT | TRBJ1-1 | TRBD1 | TRBV29-1 | many
CASSLAGTSNGDTQYF | TGCGCCAGCAGCTTGGCCGGGACTAGCAACGGGGATACGCAGTATTTT | TRBJ2-3 | TRBD2 | TRBV5-1 | NA
CASSQRAPSYEQYF | TGCGCCAGCAGCCAGAGGGCACCCTCCTACGAGCAGTACTTC | TRBJ2-7 | NA | TRBV4-1 | few
CSVEDREGSTEAFF | TGCAGCGTTGAAGATCGTGAGGGTTCCACTGAAGCTTTCTTT | TRBJ1-1 | NA | TRBV29-1 | few
CASSSSGTGGDGYTF | TGTGCCAGCAGTTCCTCCGGGACAGGGGGCGATGGCTACACCTTC | TRBJ1-2 | TRBD1 | TRBV7-2 | NA
CASSLLTGEQYF | TGCGCCAGCAGCTTGCTTACTGGGGAGCAGTACTTC | TRBJ2-7 | NA | TRBV5-1 | few
CSARVQEDKNIQYF | TGCAGTGCTAGAGTTCAGGAGGACAAAAACATTCAGTACTTC | TRBJ2-4 | NA | TRBV20-1 | many
CASSLYSGNTIYF | TGTGCCAGCAGTTTATACTCTGGAAACACCATATATTTT | TRBJ1-3 | NA | TRBV28 | NA
CSAPLGLAGGNPYEQYF | TGCAGTGCCCCCTTGGGACTAGCGGGAGGGAATCCCTACGAGCAGTACTTC | TRBJ2-7 | TRBD2 | TRBV20-1 | many
CASSPEGGFVHEQFF | TGTGCCAGCAGCCCTGAAGGGGGGTTCGTCCATGAGCAGTTCTTC | TRBJ2-1 | NA | TRBV12-3/TRBV12-4 | many
CASSQVAGNTIYF | TGTGCCAGCAGCCAAGTGGCTGGAAACACCATATATTTT | TRBJ1-3 | NA | TRBV3-1 | many
CASSFSPSTDTQYF | TGTGCCAGCAGCTTCTCCCCTAGCACAGATACGCAGTATTTT | TRBJ2-3 | NA | TRBV7-3 | few
CAIGTGADTGELFF | TGTGCCATCGGAACAGGGGCGGACACCGGGGAGCTGTTTTTT | TRBJ2-2 | TRBD1 | TRBV10-3 | NA
CAISPGTGDDTDTQYF | TGTGCCATCAGTCCCGGGACAGGGGACGACACAGATACGCAGTATTTT | TRBJ2-3 | TRBD1 | TRBV10-3 | NA
CASSELATGELFF | TGTGCCAGCAGTGAGCTAGCCACCGGGGAGCTGTTTTTT | TRBJ2-2 | NA | TRBV2 | few
CASSLQGSETQYF | TGCGCCAGCAGCTTACAGGGATCAGAGACCCAGTACTTC | TRBJ2-5 | NA | TRBV5-1 | NA
CASSSSSSGRQLYRDF | TGTGCCAGCAGCTCGTCATCTAGCGGGAGGCAGCTATATAGGGACTTC | TRBJ2-7 | TRBD2 | TRBV28 | few
CSVRTRGFTDTQYF | TGCAGCGTTAGGACTAGGGGATTCACAGATACGCAGTATTTT | TRBJ2-3 | TRBD2 | TRBV29-1 | few
CASSLPLRDSPLHF | TGTGCCAGCAGTTTGCCTCTCAGGGATTCACCCCTCCACTTT | TRBJ1-6 | NA | TRBV28 | many
CASSLSWTGLSPDTEAFF | TGTGCCAGCAGCTTGTCTTGGACAGGACTCTCACCGGACACTGAAGCTTTCTTT | TRBJ1-1 | TRBD1 | TRBV5-5 | NA
CASSSGPQGHEQYF | TGCGCCAGCAGCTCAGGCCCTCAAGGACACGAGCAGTACTTC | TRBJ2-7 | NA | TRBV5-1 | NA
CASSRRVDTEAFF | TGTGCCAGCAGTCGAAGAGTTGACACTGAAGCTTTCTTT | TRBJ1-1 | NA | TRBV2 | few
CASSPWTGSNTEAFF | TGTGCCAGCAGTCCCTGGACAGGGTCCAACACTGAAGCTTTCTTT | TRBJ1-1 | TRBD1 | TRBV6-6 | NA
CSARAGTGDSPLHF | TGCAGTGCTAGAGCGGGGACAGGGGATTCACCCCTCCACTTT | TRBJ1-6 | TRBD1 | TRBV20-1 | NA